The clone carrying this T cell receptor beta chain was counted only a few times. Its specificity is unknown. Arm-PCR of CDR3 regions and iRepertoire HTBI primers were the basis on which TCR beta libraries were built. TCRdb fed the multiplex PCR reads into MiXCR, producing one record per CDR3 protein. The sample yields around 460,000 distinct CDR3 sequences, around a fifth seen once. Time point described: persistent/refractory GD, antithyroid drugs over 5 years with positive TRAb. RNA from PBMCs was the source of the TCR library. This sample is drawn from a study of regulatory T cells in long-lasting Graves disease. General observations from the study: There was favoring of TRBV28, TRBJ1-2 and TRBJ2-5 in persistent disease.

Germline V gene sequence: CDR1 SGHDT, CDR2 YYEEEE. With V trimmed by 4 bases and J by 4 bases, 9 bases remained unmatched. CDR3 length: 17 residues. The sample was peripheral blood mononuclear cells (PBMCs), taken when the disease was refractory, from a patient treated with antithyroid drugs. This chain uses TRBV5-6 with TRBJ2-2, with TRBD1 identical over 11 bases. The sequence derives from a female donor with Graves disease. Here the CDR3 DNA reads TGTGCCAGCAGCGCTTTAGCGGGGACAGGGGGCACCGGGGAGCTGTTTTTT. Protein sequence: CASSALAGTGGTGELFF.